The next 24 T cell receptor beta chains were all read from a single sample in a study of T cell repertoires in cytomegalovirus infection. No antigen has been assigned to these receptors. TCRdb reprocessed the reads with MiXCR, giving one entry per CDR3 protein. Of approximately 150,000 distinct CDR3 sequences in the sample, roughly 21% were seen once. This specimen was CD8+ T cells from cultured PBMCs, taken from culture after CMV antigen stimulation. The receptor set was obtained from a human donor in good health (CMV status not recorded). Some clones in this sample may be carry-over from other donors' samples.

The genes are TRBV14 and TRBJ2-2; 9 nucleotides line up with TRBD1. This CDR3 has 14 residues. Germline V gene lookup returns CDR1 SGHDN and CDR2 FVKESK. The trim removed 3 bases at V and 7 bases at J, leaving 3 bases unmatched. The CDR3 is CASSQTDRGGELFF. Written as DNA, the CDR3 is TGTGCCAGCAGCCAGACGGACAGGGGCGGGGAGCTGTTTTTT. Full variable domain (remainder filled in from reference TRBV14 and TRBJ2-2): EAGVTQFPSHSVIEKGQTVTLRCDPISGHDNLYWYRRVMGKEIKFLLHFVKESKQDESGMPNNRFLAERTGGTYSTLKVQPAELEDSGVYFCASSQTDRGGELFFGEGSRLTVL.

This clonotype was found many times. V usage is TRBV7-2 and J usage is TRBJ1-3, with D possibly TRBD1 on 5 matching bases. Deletions cut 2 bases from V and 0 bases from J, with 11 bases between. The CDR3 length is 16 residues. Germline V gene lookup returns CDR1 SGHTA and CDR2 FQGNSA. The CDR3 bases are TGTGCCAGCAGCTTACCTCGACAGCACTCTGGAAACACCATATATTTT. Translated, it gives CASSLPRQHSGNTIYF.

V and J are TRBV12-3 or TRBV12-4 and TRBJ2-2, with D perhaps given as TRBD1 or TRBD2 (5 bases each). The CDR3 is 14 amino acids. Trimming pared 3 bases from V and 5 bases from J, leaving 10 bases between. CDR3 in amino acids: CASSLGVVTGELFF. For the CDR3, the DNA is TGTGCCAGCAGTTTGGGGGTGGTAACCGGGGAGCTGTTTTTT.

The CDR3 loop is CASGSPNQLAFF. In nucleotides, the CDR3 is TGTGCTAGTGGTTCCCCAAACCAGCTAGCTTTCTTT. This chain links TRBV12-5 with TRBJ1-1; D is unresolved. The CDR3 is made up of 12 amino acids. V dropped 4 bases and J dropped 10 bases, with 13 bases sitting between them. CDR1 and CDR2 from the germline V gene are LGHNT and FRNRAP.

The table lists this clonotype with a few counts. The gene calls are TRBV29-1 and TRBJ1-4; possibly TRBD1 for D (5 bases). This CDR3 contains 12 residues. Germline-derived CDR1 and CDR2 are SQVTM and ANQGSEA. V lost 5 bases, J lost 7 bases, and 11 bases lay in between. This CDR3 is CSVRQGGEKLFF. The DNA for the CDR3 is TGCAGCGTTAGGCAGGGCGGTGAAAAACTGTTTTTT.

The rearrangement joins TRBV12-3 or TRBV12-4 to TRBJ1-1; 9 bases match TRBD1. The CDR3 is made up of 14 amino acids. V lost 3 bases and J lost 4; bases outside the gene matches: 3. CDR3: CASSFLTGGTEAFF. DNA of the CDR3: TGTGCCAGCAGTTTCCTGACAGGGGGCACTGAAGCTTTCTTT.

This clonotype occurred a few times. The chain employs TRBV4-1 and TRBJ1-4; D gene ambiguous. CDR1 and CDR2 from the germline V gene are MGHRA and YSYEKL. The CDR3 totals 17 residues. V was clipped by 3 bases and J by 0 bases, with 14 bases between them. For the CDR3, the DNA is TGCGCCAGCAGCCAGGACCCCGTCCCTGCAACTAATGAAAAACTGTTTTTT. Translated, it gives CASSQDPVPATNEKLFF.

The chain uses TRBV27 and TRBJ1-6; possibly TRBD1 for D (6 bases). V was trimmed by 6 bases and J by 4 bases, leaving 13 bases between them. The CDR3 sequence is 15 residues long. Germline values: CDR1 MNHEY, CDR2 SMNVEV (reference sequence). The CDR3 sequence is CASRYRVVYNSPLHF. The CDR3 DNA is TGTGCCAGCAGATACAGGGTTGTATATAATTCACCCCTCCACTTT.

V usage is TRBV7-6 and J usage is TRBJ1-1; D not resolved. Trimming removed 2 bases at V and 3 bases at J, with 19 bases between. The CDR3 spans 17 residues. Germline V lookup: CDR1 SGHVS, CDR2 FNYEAQ. The CDR3 DNA follows: TGTGCCAGCAGCTTAAAGGGCTCCGGATATGAAGACACTGAAGCTTTCTTT. Translation gives CASSLKGSGYEDTEAFF.

The chain is built from TRBV12-3 or TRBV12-4 and TRBJ2-1, with 8 positions matching TRBD1. J gave up 7 bases and V 6 bases, and 14 bases lay outside the gene matches. This CDR3 has 16 residues. CDR3 in amino acids: CASSNTGGSTGNEQFF. In nucleotides, the CDR3 is TGTGCCAGCAGCAATACAGGGGGTTCGACGGGGAATGAGCAGTTCTTC.

The genes are TRBV6-5 and TRBJ1-1; D gene uncertain. The V gene's germline CDR1 is MNHEY and CDR2 SVGAGI. Trimming removed 0 bases from V and 1 base from J, with 6 bases in between. The CDR3 contains 14 residues. The CDR3 reads CASSYSEGNTEAFF. The CDR3 DNA reads TGTGCCAGCAGTTACTCGGAAGGGAACACTGAAGCTTTCTTT.

This clonotype was observed at least ten times. One junction end does not reproduce the germline sequence, and a read error may be involved. This CDR3 is CASSLGTGSGANVLTF. The CDR3 DNA sequence: TGTGCCAGCAGTTTAGGGACAGGGTCAGGGGCCAACGTCCTGACTTTC. The chain has TRBV7-6 and TRBJ2-6; TRBD1 matches at 9 bases. The CDR3 runs to 16 residues. From germline, CDR1 is SGHVS and CDR2 FNYEAQ.

This clonotype was seen only a few times. This chain connects TRBV4-3 to TRBJ1-1; the D is unclear. Trimming removed 1 base from V and 1 base from J, with 10 bases in between. The CDR3 has 15 residues. Germline CDR1 reads LGHNA; CDR2 reads YSLEER. CDR3 sequence reads: CASSQGISGNTEAFF. The CDR3 coding sequence is TGCGCCAGCAGCCAAGGAATCAGCGGGAACACTGAAGCTTTCTTT.

The chain recombines TRBV5-1 with TRBJ1-1; 7 bases map to TRBD1. Germline loops: CDR1 SGHRS, CDR2 YFSETQ. The CDR3 length is 12 residues. With V trimmed by 7 bases and J by 8 bases, 8 bases remained unmatched. The CDR3 protein is CASRVQGEEAFF. In DNA form, the CDR3 reads TGCGCCAGCCGCGTGCAGGGGGAAGAAGCTTTCTTT.

The rearrangement joins TRBV4-1 to TRBJ2-5, with 10 bases matching TRBD2. With V trimmed by 0 bases and J by 5 bases, 3 bases remained unmatched. Germline V gene lookup returns CDR1 MGHRA and CDR2 YSYEKL. This CDR3 has 15 amino acids. The CDR3 spells CASSQDLTSGETQYF. The CDR3 DNA reads as TGCGCCAGCAGCCAAGATCTGACTAGCGGGGAGACCCAGTACTTC.

This clonotype showed up just a few times. The chain couples TRBV4-1 to TRBJ2-7; tentative D call: TRBD2 (7 bases). The germline V and J ends were trimmed by 3 bases and 6 bases, with 24 bases remaining between them. Germline V gene sequence: CDR1 MGHRA, CDR2 YSYEKL. The CDR3 is 17 residues long. DNA of the CDR3: TGCGCCAGCAGCCACCCCACGGGCGGAGGGGGGGAGGCCGAGCAGTACTTC. It yields the protein CASSHPTGGGGEAEQYF.

The rearrangement links TRBV6-6 to TRBJ1-1; a possible D gene is TRBD1 (6 bases). The length of the CDR3 is 13 residues. Germline lookup yields CDR1 MNHNY and CDR2 SVGAGI (reference sequence). V was cut by 5 bases and J by 9 bases, with 16 bases left in between. The DNA for the CDR3 is TGTGCCAGCAGTCAACACAGGGCCGCTAAAGCTTTCTTT. Translating it yields CASSQHRAAKAFF.

This clonotype was found a few times. J is TRBJ2-1 and V is TRBV7-8; 9 bases agree with TRBD2. CDR3 length: 15 residues. After removal of 5 bases from V and 4 bases from J, the junction contained 6 bases not matched to a gene. From germline, CDR1 is SGHVS and CDR2 FQNEAQ. The DNA for the CDR3 is TGTGCCAGCAGCCCGCGGGGGGGACTATACAATGAGCAGTTCTTC. The encoded protein is CASSPRGGLYNEQFF.

This clonotype appeared a few times. This sequence joins TRBV6-1 and TRBJ1-5; possible D gene TRBD1, 6 bases. Per the germline V gene, CDR1 is MNHNS and CDR2 is SASEGT. V lost 3 bases and J lost 1, with 7 bases in between. The CDR3 contains 14 residues. CDR3: CASSDQGSNQPQHF. DNA for the CDR3: TGTGCCAGCAGTGACCAGGGGAGCAATCAGCCCCAGCATTTT.

This clonotype showed up just a few times. The J gene is TRBJ1-1, the V gene TRBV7-3; perhaps TRBD1 as D (6 bases). V lost 5 bases to trimming and J lost 6 bases, with 13 bases between them. CDR3 length: 13 residues. Germline assignment: CDR1 SGHTA and CDR2 FQGTGA. The CDR3 region has the DNA TGTGCCAGCAGCATAAACGCAGGGGCTGAAGCTTTCTTT. Translation: CASSINAGAEAFF.

This sequence joins TRBV30 and TRBJ1-1; possibly TRBD1 for D (6 bases). V shed 2 bases and J shed 2 bases, with 9 bases lying between them. The CDR3 length is 13 residues. Germline CDR1 is GTSNPN and CDR2 is SVGIG (reference sequence). The CDR3, as DNA: TGTGCCTGGAGTCAGGGGAGTAACACTGAAGCTTTCTTT. Encoded protein: CAWSQGSNTEAFF.

The chain uses TRBV6-6 and TRBJ1-5; D call uncertain. Germline V gene data show CDR1 as MNHNY and CDR2 as SVGAGI (reference sequence). The CDR3 extends over 14 amino acids. The germline V and J ends were trimmed by 5 bases and 5 bases, with 13 bases remaining between them. The CDR3 spells CASSTGQEHQPQHF. DNA of the CDR3: TGTGCCAGCAGTACCGGCCAGGAGCATCAGCCCCAGCATTTT.

This clonotype was seen only a few times. The J gene is TRBJ2-7, the V gene TRBV7-6; unclear D gene. V was pared by 5 bases and J by 3 bases, with 14 bases between. Germline CDR1 SGHVS, CDR2 FNYEAQ. The CDR3 is made up of 14 amino acids. The CDR3 DNA sequence: TGTGCCAGCAGCACCACCTCGGGCCTCTACGAGCAGTACTTC. As protein: CASSTTSGLYEQYF. The full variable domain, completed using reference TRBV7-6 and TRBJ2-7, is GAGVSQSPRYKVTKRGQDVALRCDPISGHVSLYWYRQALGQGPEFLTYFNYEAQQDKSGLPNDRFSAERPEGSISTLTIQRTEQRDSAMYRCASSTTSGLYEQYFGPGTRLTVT.

This chain connects TRBV7-2 to TRBJ1-1, with D uncertain. The ends were cut back, 5 bases at V and 4 bases at J, with 17 bases in the middle. Per germline, CDR1 SGHTA and CDR2 FQGNSA. The CDR3 is 15 residues long. CDR3 sequence reads: CASSLIGMSSTEAFF. DNA of the CDR3: TGTGCCAGCAGCCTCATAGGTATGAGTTCCACTGAAGCTTTCTTT.